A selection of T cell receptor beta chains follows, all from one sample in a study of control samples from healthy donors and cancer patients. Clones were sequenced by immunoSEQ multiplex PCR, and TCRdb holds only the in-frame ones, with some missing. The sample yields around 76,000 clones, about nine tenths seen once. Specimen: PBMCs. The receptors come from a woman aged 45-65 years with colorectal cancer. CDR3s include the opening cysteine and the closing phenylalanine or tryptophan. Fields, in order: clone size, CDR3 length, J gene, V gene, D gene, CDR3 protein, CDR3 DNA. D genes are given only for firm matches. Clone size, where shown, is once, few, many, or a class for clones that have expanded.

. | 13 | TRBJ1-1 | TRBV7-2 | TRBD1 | CASGAGDRAVSFF | TGTGCCAGCGGCGCCGGGGACAGGGCGGTTTCTTTCTTT
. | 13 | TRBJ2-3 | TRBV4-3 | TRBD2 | CASSQGRADTQYF | TGCGCCAGCAGCCAGGGGAGGGCAGATACGCAGTATTTT
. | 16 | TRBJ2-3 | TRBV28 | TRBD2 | CASSTTPGLAADTQYF | TGTGCCAGCAGCACAACCCCGGGACTAGCGGCAGATACGCAGTATTTT
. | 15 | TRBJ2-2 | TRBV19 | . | CATKGQGGNTGELFF | TGTGCCACTAAGGGGCAGGGCGGGAACACCGGGGAGCTGTTTTTT
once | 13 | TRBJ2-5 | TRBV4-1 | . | CASSRGGRETQYF | TGCGCCAGCAGCCGGGGGGGCCGGGAGACCCAGTACTTC
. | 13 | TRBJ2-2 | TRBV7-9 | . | CASSFTATGELFF | TGTGCCAGCAGCTTTACAGCCACCGGGGAGCTGTTTTTT
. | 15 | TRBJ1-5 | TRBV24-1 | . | CATSGRGVGNQPQHF | TGTGCCACCAGTGGCCGGGGGGTTGGCAATCAGCCCCAGCATTTT
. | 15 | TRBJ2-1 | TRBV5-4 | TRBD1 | CASSLTGVLSNEQFF | TGTGCCAGCAGCTTGACAGGGGTTTTGAGCAATGAGCAGTTCTTC
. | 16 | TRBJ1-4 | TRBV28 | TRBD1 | CASSLPSRDSNEKLFF | TGTGCCAGCAGTTTACCTTCCCGGGACAGTAATGAAAAACTGTTTTTT
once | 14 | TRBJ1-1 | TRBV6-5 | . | CASSSYGTNTEAFF | TGTGCCAGCAGTTCGTACGGTACGAACACTGAAGCTTTCTTT
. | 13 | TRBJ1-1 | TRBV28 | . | CASRQPQNTEAFF | TGTGCCAGCAGGCAACCTCAGAACACTGAAGCTTTCTTT
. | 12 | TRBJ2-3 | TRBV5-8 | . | CASSFQTDTQYF | TGTGCCAGCAGCTTTCAAACAGATACGCAGTATTTT
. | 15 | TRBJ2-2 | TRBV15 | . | CATSRDGVNTGELFF | TGTGCCACCAGCAGAGATGGGGTGAACACCGGGGAGCTGTTTTTT
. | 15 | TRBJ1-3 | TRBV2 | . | CASIVDAGAGNTIYF | TGTGCCAGCATTGTTGACGCAGGGGCTGGAAACACCATATATTTT
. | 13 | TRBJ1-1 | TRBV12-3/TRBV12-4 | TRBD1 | CASSRGLDTEAFF | TGTGCCAGCAGTAGGGGGCTTGACACTGAAGCTTTCTTT
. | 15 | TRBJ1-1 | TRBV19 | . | CASSQLQAGTTEAFF | TGTGCCAGTAGCCAACTACAGGCCGGGACGACTGAAGCTTTCTTT
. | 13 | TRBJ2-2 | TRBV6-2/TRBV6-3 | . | CASSRTGSGELFF | TGTGCCAGCAGTCGGACCGGCTCCGGGGAGCTGTTTTTT
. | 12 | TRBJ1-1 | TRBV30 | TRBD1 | CAWSGQGTLAFF | TGTGCCTGGAGCGGACAGGGCACCCTGGCTTTCTTT
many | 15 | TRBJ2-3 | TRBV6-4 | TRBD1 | CASSDSSGGTDTQYF | TGTGCCAGCAGTGACTCATCAGGGGGTACAGATACGCAGTATTTT
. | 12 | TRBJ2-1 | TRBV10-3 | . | CAISEKGNEQFF | TGTGCCATCAGTGAAAAGGGGAATGAGCAGTTCTTC
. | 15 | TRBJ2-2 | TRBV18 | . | CASSPRGTNTGELFF | TGTGCCAGCTCACCTCGGGGAACGAACACCGGGGAGCTGTTTTTT
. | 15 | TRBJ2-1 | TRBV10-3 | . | CAISGLSVSYNEQFF | TGTGCCATCAGTGGCCTGTCAGTCTCCTACAATGAGCAGTTCTTC
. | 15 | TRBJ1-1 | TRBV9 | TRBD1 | CASSVLGTGDTEAFF | TGTGCCAGCAGCGTACTAGGGACAGGCGACACTGAAGCTTTCTTT
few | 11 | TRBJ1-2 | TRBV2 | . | CASRLNYGYTF | TGTGCCAGCCGACTTAACTATGGCTACACCTTC
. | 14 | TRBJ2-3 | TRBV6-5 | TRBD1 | CASTMGTGKDTQYF | TGTGCCAGCACCATGGGGACAGGTAAAGATACGCAGTATTTT
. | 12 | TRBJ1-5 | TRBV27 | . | CASSYRNQPQHF | TGTGCCAGCAGTTACAGAAATCAGCCCCAGCATTTT
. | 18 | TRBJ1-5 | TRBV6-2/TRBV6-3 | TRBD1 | CASSGGQGGSNSNQPQHF | TGTGCCAGCAGTGGAGGACAGGGGGGGAGCAATAGCAATCAGCCCCAGCATTTT
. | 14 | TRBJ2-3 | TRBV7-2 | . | CASQTGWGDGPQYF | TGTGCCTCACAAACGGGCTGGGGAGACGGTCCGCAGTATTTT
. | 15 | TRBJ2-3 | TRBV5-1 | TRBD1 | CASSTDRAPTDTQYF | TGCGCCAGCAGCACCGACAGGGCCCCCACAGATACGCAGTATTTT
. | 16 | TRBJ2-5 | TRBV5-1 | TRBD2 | CASSLRIGGAQETQYF | TGCGCCAGCAGCTTGAGGATCGGGGGGGCCCAGGAGACCCAGTACTTC
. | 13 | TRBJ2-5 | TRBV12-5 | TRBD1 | CASGLGQGETQYF | TGTGCTAGTGGTTTGGGACAGGGGGAGACCCAGTACTTC
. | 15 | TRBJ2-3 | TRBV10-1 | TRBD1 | CASSDPDRSTDTQYF | TGCGCCAGCAGTGATCCGGACAGGAGCACAGATACGCAGTATTTT
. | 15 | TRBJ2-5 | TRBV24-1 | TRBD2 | CATSDLAGSQETQYF | TGTGCCACCAGTGATTTAGCGGGGTCTCAAGAGACCCAGTACTTC
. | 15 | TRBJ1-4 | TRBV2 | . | CASSWQRSTNEKLFF | TGTGCCAGCAGCTGGCAACGATCAACTAATGAAAAACTGTTTTTT
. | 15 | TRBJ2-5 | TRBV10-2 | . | CASFYILGTQETQYF | TGCGCCAGCTTTTACATTCTGGGGACACAAGAGACCCAGTACTTC
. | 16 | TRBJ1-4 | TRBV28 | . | CASRNLGGATNEKLFF | TGTGCCAGCAGGAATTTGGGGGGGGCAACTAATGAAAAACTGTTTTTT
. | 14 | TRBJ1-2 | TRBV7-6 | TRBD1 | CASSPSRGRDGYTF | TGTGCCAGCAGCCCTAGCAGGGGGCGGGATGGCTACACCTTC
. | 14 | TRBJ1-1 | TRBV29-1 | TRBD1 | CSVRDSSMNTEAFF | TGCAGCGTCCGGGACAGCTCAATGAACACTGAAGCTTTCTTT
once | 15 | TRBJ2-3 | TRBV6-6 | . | CASSYSGHNTDTQYF | TGTGCCAGCAGTTACTCGGGACATAACACAGATACGCAGTATTTT
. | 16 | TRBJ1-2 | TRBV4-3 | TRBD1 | CASSQEHRGVGYGYTF | TGCGCCAGCAGCCAAGAGCACAGGGGAGTCGGCTATGGCTACACCTTC
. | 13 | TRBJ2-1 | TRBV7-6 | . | CASSGGDGNEQFF | TGTGCCAGCAGCGGAGGGGACGGGAATGAGCAGTTCTTC
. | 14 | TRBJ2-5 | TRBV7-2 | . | CASSLTGLQETQYF | TGTGCCAGCAGCCTTACGGGCCTTCAAGAGACCCAGTACTTC
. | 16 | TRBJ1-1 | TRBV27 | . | CASSPSVGGANTEAFF | TGTGCCAGCAGCCCATCCGTAGGGGGAGCGAACACTGAAGCTTTCTTT
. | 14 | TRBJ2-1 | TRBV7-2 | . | CASSPRDPLKEQFF | TGTGCCAGCAGCCCCCGGGACCCCTTGAAGGAGCAGTTCTTC
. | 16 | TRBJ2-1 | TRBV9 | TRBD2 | CASSVSGGSSYNEQFF | TGTGCCAGCAGCGTTAGCGGGGGGAGCTCCTACAATGAGCAGTTCTTC
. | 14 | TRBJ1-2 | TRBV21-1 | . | CAKPGQGTNYGYTF | TGTGCCAAACCGGGACAGGGAACTAACTATGGCTACACCTTC
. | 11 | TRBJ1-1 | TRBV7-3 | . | CAPLRGTEAFF | TGTGCCCCCCTCAGGGGCACTGAAGCTTTCTTT
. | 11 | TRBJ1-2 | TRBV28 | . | CASSADYGYTF | TGTGCCAGCAGTGCAGACTATGGCTACACCTTC
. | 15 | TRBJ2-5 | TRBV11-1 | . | CASSLGLGIQETQYF | TGTGCCAGCAGCCTAGGCCTTGGGATCCAAGAGACCCAGTACTTC
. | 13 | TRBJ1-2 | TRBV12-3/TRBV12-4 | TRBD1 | CASSPWTGDGYTF | TGTGCCAGCAGTCCTTGGACAGGGGACGGCTACACCTTC
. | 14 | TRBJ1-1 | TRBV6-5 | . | CASSPQAKYAEAFF | TGTGCCAGCAGCCCACAGGCTAAGTACGCTGAAGCTTTCTTT
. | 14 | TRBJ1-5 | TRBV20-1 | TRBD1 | CSASSGQGEQPQHF | TGCAGTGCTAGTTCCGGACAGGGTGAACAGCCCCAGCATTTT
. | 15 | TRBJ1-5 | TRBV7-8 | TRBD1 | CVSSSGQGNNQPQHF | TGTGTCAGCAGCTCCGGACAGGGGAACAATCAGCCCCAGCATTTT
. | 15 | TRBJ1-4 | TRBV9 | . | CASSVGSSTNEKLFF | TGTGCCAGCAGCGTAGGCAGCTCAACTAATGAAAAACTGTTTTTT
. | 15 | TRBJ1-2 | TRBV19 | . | CASSVPRGSDYGYTF | TGTGCCAGTAGTGTTCCCCGGGGGAGCGACTATGGCTACACCTTC